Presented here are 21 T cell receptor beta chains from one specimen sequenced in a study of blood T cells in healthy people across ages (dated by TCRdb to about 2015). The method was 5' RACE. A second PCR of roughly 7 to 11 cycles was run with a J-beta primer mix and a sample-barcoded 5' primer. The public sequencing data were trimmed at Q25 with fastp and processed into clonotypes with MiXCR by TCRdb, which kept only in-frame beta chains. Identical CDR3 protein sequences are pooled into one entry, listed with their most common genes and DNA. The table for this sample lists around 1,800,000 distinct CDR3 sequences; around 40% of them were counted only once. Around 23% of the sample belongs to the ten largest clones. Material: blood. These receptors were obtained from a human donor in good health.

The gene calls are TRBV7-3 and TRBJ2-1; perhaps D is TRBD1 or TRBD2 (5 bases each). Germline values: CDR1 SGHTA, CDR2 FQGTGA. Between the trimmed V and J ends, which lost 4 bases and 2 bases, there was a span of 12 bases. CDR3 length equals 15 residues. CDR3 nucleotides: TGTGCCAGCAGCTCGTTCGGGACCACCTACAATGAGCAGTTCTTC. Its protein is CASSSFGTTYNEQFF.

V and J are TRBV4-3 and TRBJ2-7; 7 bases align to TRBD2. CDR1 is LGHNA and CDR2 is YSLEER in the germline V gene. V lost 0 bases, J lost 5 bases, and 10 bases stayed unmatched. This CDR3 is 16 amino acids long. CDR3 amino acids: CASSQDRTGGDHEQYF. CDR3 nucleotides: TGCGCCAGCAGCCAAGATCGGACGGGGGGTGACCACGAGCAGTACTTC.

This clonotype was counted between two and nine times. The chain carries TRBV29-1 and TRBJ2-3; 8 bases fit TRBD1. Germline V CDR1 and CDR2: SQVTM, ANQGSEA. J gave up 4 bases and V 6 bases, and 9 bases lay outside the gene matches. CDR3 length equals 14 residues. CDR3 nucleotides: TGCAGCGTCACGGACAGGGCGCGTTCAGATACGCAGTATTTT. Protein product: CSVTDRARSDTQYF.

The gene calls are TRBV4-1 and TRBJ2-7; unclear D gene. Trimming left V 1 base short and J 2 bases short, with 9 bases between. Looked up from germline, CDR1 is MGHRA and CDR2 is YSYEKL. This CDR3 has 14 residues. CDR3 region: CASSQVANTYEQYF. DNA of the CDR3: TGCGCCAGCAGCCAAGTGGCGAATACCTACGAGCAGTACTTC.

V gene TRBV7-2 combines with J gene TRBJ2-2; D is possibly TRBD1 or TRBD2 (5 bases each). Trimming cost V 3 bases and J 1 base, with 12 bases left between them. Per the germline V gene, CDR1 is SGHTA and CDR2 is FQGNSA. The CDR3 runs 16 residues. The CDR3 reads CASSFTRGVNTGELFF. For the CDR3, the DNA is TGTGCCAGCAGCTTCACTAGAGGGGTGAACACCGGGGAGCTGTTTTTT.

CDR3 residues: CASSFHGQDRTYGYTF. The DNA for the CDR3 is TGTGCCAGCAGCTTCCATGGACAGGATAGGACCTATGGCTACACCTTC. This chain joins TRBV14 and TRBJ1-2; 7 positions match TRBD1. Germline assignment: CDR1 SGHDN and CDR2 FVKESK. CDR3 size: 16 residues. Trimming took 5 bases from V and 4 from J; bases not matched to a gene: 13.

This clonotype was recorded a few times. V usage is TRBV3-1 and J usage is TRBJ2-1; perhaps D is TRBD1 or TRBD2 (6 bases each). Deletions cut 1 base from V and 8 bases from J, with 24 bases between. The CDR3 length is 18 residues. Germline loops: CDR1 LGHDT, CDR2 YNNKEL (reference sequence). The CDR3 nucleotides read TGTGCCAGCAGCCAAGGAATAGGGGGGCACTACAGTGCATATGAGCAGTTCTTC. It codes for CASSQGIGGHYSAYEQFF.

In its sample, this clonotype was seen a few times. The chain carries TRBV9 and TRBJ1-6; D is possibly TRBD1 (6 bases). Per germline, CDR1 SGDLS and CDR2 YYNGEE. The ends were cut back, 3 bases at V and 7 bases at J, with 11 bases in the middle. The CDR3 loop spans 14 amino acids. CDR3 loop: CASSGRGGNSPLHF. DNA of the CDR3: TGTGCCAGCAGCGGAAGAGGGGGGAATTCACCCCTCCACTTT.

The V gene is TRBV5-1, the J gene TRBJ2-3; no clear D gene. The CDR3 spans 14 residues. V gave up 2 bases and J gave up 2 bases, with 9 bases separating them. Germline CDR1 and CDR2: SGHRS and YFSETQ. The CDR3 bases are TGCGCCAGCAGCTTTGGTCTGATCACAGATACGCAGTATTTT. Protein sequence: CASSFGLITDTQYF.

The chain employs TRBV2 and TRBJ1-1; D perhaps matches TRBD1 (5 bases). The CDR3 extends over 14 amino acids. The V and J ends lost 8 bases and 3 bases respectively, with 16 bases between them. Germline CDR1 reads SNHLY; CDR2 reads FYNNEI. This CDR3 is CASAPGGWDTEAFF. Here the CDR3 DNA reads TGTGCCAGCGCACCGGGGGGGTGGGACACTGAAGCTTTCTTT.

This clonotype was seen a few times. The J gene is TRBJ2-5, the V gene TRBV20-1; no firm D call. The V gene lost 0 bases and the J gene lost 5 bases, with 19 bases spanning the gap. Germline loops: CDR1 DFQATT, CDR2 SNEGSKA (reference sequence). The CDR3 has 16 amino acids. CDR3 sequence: CSARDHFGPMGETQYF. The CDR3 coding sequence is TGCAGTGCTAGAGATCATTTCGGGCCGATGGGGGAGACCCAGTACTTC.

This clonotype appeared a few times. The CDR3 spells CASSLAAGGGGYTF. The CDR3 bases are TGTGCCAGCAGCTTAGCGGCTGGGGGTGGTGGCTACACCTTC. V is TRBV7-2 and J is TRBJ1-2; tentatively, D is TRBD1 (5 bases). In germline, CDR1 is SGHTA, CDR2 FQGNSA. V was cut by 0 bases and J by 7 bases, with 12 bases left in between. CDR3 length: 14 residues. Full variable domain (remainder filled in from reference TRBV7-2 and TRBJ1-2): GAGVSQSPSNKVTEKGKDVELRCDPISGHTALYWYRQSLGQGLEFLIYFQGNSAPDKSGLPSDRFSAERTGGSVSTLTIQRTQQEDSAVYLCASSLAAGGGGYTFGSGTRLTVV.

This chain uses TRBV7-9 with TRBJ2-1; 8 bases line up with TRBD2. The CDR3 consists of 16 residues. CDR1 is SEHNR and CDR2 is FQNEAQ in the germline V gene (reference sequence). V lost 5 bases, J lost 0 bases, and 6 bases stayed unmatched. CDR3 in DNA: TGTGCCAGCAGCCCCCCGGGGGGGGACTCCTACAATGAGCAGTTCTTC. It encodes CASSPPGGDSYNEQFF.

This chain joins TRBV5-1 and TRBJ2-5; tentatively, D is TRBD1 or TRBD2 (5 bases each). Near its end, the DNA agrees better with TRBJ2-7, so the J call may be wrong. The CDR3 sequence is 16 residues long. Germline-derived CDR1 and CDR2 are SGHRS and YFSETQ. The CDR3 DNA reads TGCGCCAGCAGCTTGGCAGGCCAGGGCGGGCTCGGCGAGCAGTACTTC. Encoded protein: CASSLAGQGGLGEQYF.

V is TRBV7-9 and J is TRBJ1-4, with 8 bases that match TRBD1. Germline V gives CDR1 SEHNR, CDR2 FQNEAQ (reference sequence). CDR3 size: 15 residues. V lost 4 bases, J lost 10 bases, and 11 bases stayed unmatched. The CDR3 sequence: CASSSKTGADVKLFF. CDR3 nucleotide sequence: TGTGCCAGCAGCTCCAAGACAGGGGCGGACGTAAAACTGTTTTTT. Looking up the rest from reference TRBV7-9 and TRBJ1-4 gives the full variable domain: DTGVSQNPRHKITKRGQNVTFRCDPISEHNRLYWYRQTLGQGPEFLTYFQNEAQLEKSRLLSDRFSAERPKGSFSTLEIQRTEQGDSAMYLCASSSKTGADVKLFFGSGTQLSVL.

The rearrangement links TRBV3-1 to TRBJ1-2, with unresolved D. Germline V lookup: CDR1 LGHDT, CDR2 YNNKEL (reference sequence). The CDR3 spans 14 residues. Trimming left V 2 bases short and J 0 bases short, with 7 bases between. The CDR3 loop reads CASSQWGTNYGYTF. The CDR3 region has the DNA TGTGCCAGCAGCCAATGGGGAACTAACTATGGCTACACCTTC.

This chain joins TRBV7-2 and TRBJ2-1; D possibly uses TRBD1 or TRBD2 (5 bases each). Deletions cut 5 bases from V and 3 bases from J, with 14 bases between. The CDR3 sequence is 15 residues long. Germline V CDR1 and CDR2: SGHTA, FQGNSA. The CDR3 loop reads CASSPDRLNYNEQFF. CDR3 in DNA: TGTGCCAGCAGCCCTGACAGACTAAACTACAATGAGCAGTTCTTC.

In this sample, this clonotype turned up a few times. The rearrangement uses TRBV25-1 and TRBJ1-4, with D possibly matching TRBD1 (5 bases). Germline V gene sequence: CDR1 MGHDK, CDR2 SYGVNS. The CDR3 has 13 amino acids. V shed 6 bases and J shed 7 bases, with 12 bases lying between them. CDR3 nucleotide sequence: TGTGCCAGCAGGGGGCAGGTCGCTGAAAAACTGTTTTTT. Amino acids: CASRGQVAEKLFF.

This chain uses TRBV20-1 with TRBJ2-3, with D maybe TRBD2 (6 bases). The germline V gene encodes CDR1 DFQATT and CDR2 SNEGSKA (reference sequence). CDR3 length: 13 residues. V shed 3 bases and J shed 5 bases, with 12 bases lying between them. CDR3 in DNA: TGCAGTGCTAGCGGGGGTCCGGGAGATACGCAGTATTTT. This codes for CSASGGPGDTQYF.

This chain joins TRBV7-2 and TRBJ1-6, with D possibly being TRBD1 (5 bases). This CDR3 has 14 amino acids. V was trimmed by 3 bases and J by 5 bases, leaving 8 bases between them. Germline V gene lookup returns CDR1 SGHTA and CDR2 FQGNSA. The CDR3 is CASSFRVDNSPLHF. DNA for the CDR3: TGTGCCAGCAGCTTCAGGGTAGATAATTCACCCCTCCACTTT.

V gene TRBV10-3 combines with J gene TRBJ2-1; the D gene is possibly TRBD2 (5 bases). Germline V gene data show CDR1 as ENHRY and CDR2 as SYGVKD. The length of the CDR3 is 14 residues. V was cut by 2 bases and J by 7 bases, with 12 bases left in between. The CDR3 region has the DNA TGTGCCATCAGTGAGGCCTCCACGGGGAATGAGCAGTTCTTC. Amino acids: CAISEASTGNEQFF.